The rows below give T cell receptor beta chains drawn from one sample of a study of T cells in Graves' hyperthyroidism and ophthalmopathy. TCRdb called the multiplex PCR reads again in MiXCR, with one record for every CDR3 protein. The sample lists almost 600,000 distinct CDR3 sequences; around 45% were seen once. The sample was peripheral blood or thyroid tissue (not recorded which). These receptors originate from a woman in her late teens or twenties with Graves' hyperthyroidism. Each CDR3 is given with its conserved first and last residue. A D gene is named only where the DNA matches it firmly. Expanded clones are given a class, and other clones once, few, many or no size at all.

abundance: many; j_gene: TRBJ2-6; v_gene: TRBV19; d_gene: -; CDR3aa: CATRWANVLTF; CDR3nt: TGTGCCACCAGATGGGCCAACGTCCTGACTTTC
abundance: few; j_gene: TRBJ2-5; v_gene: TRBV20-1; d_gene: TRBD1; CDR3aa: CSAPGQDWYQETQYF; CDR3nt: TGCAGTGCCCCCGGACAGGATTGGTACCAAGAGACCCAGTACTTC
abundance: -; j_gene: TRBJ2-2; v_gene: TRBV19; d_gene: -; CDR3aa: CASSTAGPNTGELFF; CDR3nt: TGTGCCAGTAGTACGGCGGGACCAAACACCGGGGAGCTGTTTTTT
abundance: -; j_gene: TRBJ2-2; v_gene: TRBV4-1; d_gene: -; CDR3aa: CASSQKVGEVGTGELFF; CDR3nt: TGCGCCAGCAGCCAAAAGGTCGGGGAGGTGGGCACCGGGGAGCTGTTTTTT
abundance: -; j_gene: TRBJ2-7; v_gene: TRBV2; d_gene: -; CDR3aa: CASSERTGASNEQYF; CDR3nt: TGTGCCAGCAGTGAAAGAACGGGAGCCTCGAATGAGCAGTACTTC
abundance: many; j_gene: TRBJ2-7; v_gene: TRBV5-8; d_gene: TRBD2; CDR3aa: CASSLDRLAGSYEQYF; CDR3nt: TGTGCCAGCAGCTTGGACCGACTAGCGGGATCCTACGAGCAGTACTTC
abundance: -; j_gene: TRBJ1-2; v_gene: TRBV29-1; d_gene: -; CDR3aa: CSIRGAGYGYTF; CDR3nt: TGCAGCATCCGAGGGGCGGGCTATGGCTACACCTTC
abundance: few; j_gene: TRBJ2-7; v_gene: TRBV15; d_gene: TRBD1; CDR3aa: CALGTGYNEQYF; CDR3nt: TGTGCCTTAGGGACAGGGTACAATGAGCAGTACTTC
abundance: -; j_gene: TRBJ1-4; v_gene: TRBV2; d_gene: TRBD1; CDR3aa: CASRLVPGQSNEKLFF; CDR3nt: TGTGCCAGCAGGTTAGTCCCGGGACAGAGTAATGAAAAATTGTTTTTT
abundance: many; j_gene: TRBJ2-7; v_gene: TRBV5-1; d_gene: -; CDR3aa: CASSPTSSSYHYEQYF; CDR3nt: TGCGCCAGCAGCCCAACCTCTAGCAGCTACCATTACGAGCAGTACTTC
abundance: -; j_gene: TRBJ2-5; v_gene: TRBV12-3/TRBV12-4; d_gene: -; CDR3aa: CASSPPRGTQYF; CDR3nt: TGTGCCAGCAGTCCACCTAGGGGGACCCAGTACTTC
abundance: -; j_gene: TRBJ2-7; v_gene: TRBV6-5; d_gene: TRBD2; CDR3aa: CASSPLAGVYEQYF; CDR3nt: TGTGCCAGCAGTCCTCTAGCGGGGGTGTACGAGCAGTACTTC
abundance: -; j_gene: TRBJ1-5; v_gene: TRBV24-1; d_gene: -; CDR3aa: CATSDSGEADQPQHF; CDR3nt: TGTGCCACCAGTGATTCCGGCGAGGCCGATCAGCCCCAGCATTTT
abundance: many; j_gene: TRBJ1-5; v_gene: TRBV4-1; d_gene: -; CDR3aa: CASSQEVGGRNQPQHF; CDR3nt: TGCGCCAGCAGCCAAGAGGTGGGGGGTCGCAATCAGCCCCAGCATTTT
abundance: many; j_gene: TRBJ1-6; v_gene: TRBV6-5; d_gene: TRBD1; CDR3aa: CASSYRLQGEPLHF; CDR3nt: TGTGCCAGCAGTTACCGGCTACAGGGGGAACCCCTCCACTTT
abundance: -; j_gene: TRBJ2-5; v_gene: TRBV15; d_gene: TRBD1; CDR3aa: CATSSPGQGIGGTQYF; CDR3nt: TGTGCCACCAGCAGCCCGGGACAGGGAATCGGCGGGACCCAGTACTTC
abundance: many; j_gene: TRBJ1-4; v_gene: TRBV7-9; d_gene: TRBD1; CDR3aa: CASSLTGGDNEKLFF; CDR3nt: TGTGCCAGCAGCTTAACAGGGGGGGATAATGAAAAACTGTTTTTT
abundance: -; j_gene: TRBJ2-7; v_gene: TRBV2; d_gene: -; CDR3aa: CASRRGGYEQYF; CDR3nt: TGTGCCAGCAGGAGGGGGGGCTACGAGCAGTACTTC
abundance: many; j_gene: TRBJ1-2; v_gene: TRBV19; d_gene: -; CDR3aa: CASSSGPFYGYTF; CDR3nt: TGTGCCAGTAGTAGCGGACCGTTCTATGGCTACACCTTC
abundance: -; j_gene: TRBJ1-1; v_gene: TRBV3-1; d_gene: -; CDR3aa: CASSPEGTEAFF; CDR3nt: TGTGCCAGCAGCCCCGAGGGGACTGAAGCTTTCTTT
abundance: many; j_gene: TRBJ1-2; v_gene: TRBV3-1; d_gene: -; CDR3aa: CASRGTDSNYGYTF; CDR3nt: TGTGCCAGCAGAGGAACAGATAGTAACTATGGCTACACCTTC
abundance: many; j_gene: TRBJ1-5; v_gene: TRBV10-3; d_gene: TRBD1; CDR3aa: CAISGETGSQPQHF; CDR3nt: TGTGCCATCAGCGGGGAGACAGGGTCCCAGCCCCAGCATTTT
abundance: few; j_gene: TRBJ2-1; v_gene: TRBV7-8; d_gene: TRBD2; CDR3aa: CASSLTMTSGSLGEQFF; CDR3nt: TGTGCCAGCAGCTTAACCATGACTAGCGGGAGTTTAGGTGAGCAGTTCTTC
abundance: many; j_gene: TRBJ2-7; v_gene: TRBV6-2/TRBV6-3; d_gene: TRBD2; CDR3aa: CASTLPLAGGGEQYF; CDR3nt: TGTGCCAGCACGTTACCTCTAGCGGGAGGGGGCGAGCAGTACTTC
abundance: many; j_gene: TRBJ1-5; v_gene: TRBV3-1; d_gene: TRBD1; CDR3aa: CASSRGQGDNQPQHF; CDR3nt: TGTGCCAGCAGCCGCGGACAGGGCGACAATCAGCCCCAGCATTTT
abundance: few; j_gene: TRBJ2-7; v_gene: TRBV24-1; d_gene: -; CDR3aa: CATSDLLRPNHPRLNEQYF; CDR3nt: TGTGCCACCAGTGATTTGCTCCGACCTAACCATCCCCGACTTAACGAGCAGTACTTC
abundance: many; j_gene: TRBJ2-7; v_gene: TRBV7-9; d_gene: TRBD1; CDR3aa: CASQRTGGSYEQYF; CDR3nt: TGTGCCAGCCAAAGGACAGGGGGATCCTACGAGCAGTACTTC
abundance: many; j_gene: TRBJ2-5; v_gene: TRBV20-1; d_gene: -; CDR3aa: CSARATEVRETQYF; CDR3nt: TGCAGTGCTAGAGCCACAGAGGTCCGAGAGACCCAGTACTTC
abundance: once; j_gene: TRBJ2-6; v_gene: TRBV20-1; d_gene: TRBD1; CDR3aa: CSAASTGTGANVLTF; CDR3nt: TGCAGCGCTGCCTCGACAGGGACGGGGGCCAACGTCCTGACTTTC
abundance: -; j_gene: TRBJ2-7; v_gene: TRBV10-3; d_gene: -; CDR3aa: CAISERISRWYEQYF; CDR3nt: TGTGCCATCTCAGAGCGGATTAGCAGATGGTACGAGCAGTACTTC
abundance: many; j_gene: TRBJ2-2; v_gene: TRBV20-1; d_gene: TRBD1; CDR3aa: CSARGDRSRSNTGELFF; CDR3nt: TGCAGTGCTAGAGGGGACAGAAGTAGATCGAACACCGGGGAGCTGTTTTTT
abundance: -; j_gene: TRBJ2-7; v_gene: TRBV15; d_gene: TRBD1; CDR3aa: CATSIGDSDNEQYF; CDR3nt: TGTGCCACCAGCATCGGGGACAGTGACAATGAGCAGTACTTC
abundance: many; j_gene: TRBJ2-2; v_gene: TRBV7-3; d_gene: -; CDR3aa: CASSLLPGLDGELFF; CDR3nt: TGTGCCAGCAGCTTATTGCCCGGGTTGGACGGGGAGCTGTTTTTT
abundance: many; j_gene: TRBJ1-2; v_gene: TRBV5-4; d_gene: -; CDR3aa: CASSLDPVPYGYTF; CDR3nt: TGTGCCAGCAGCTTGGACCCGGTGCCCTATGGCTACACCTTC
abundance: -; j_gene: TRBJ1-2; v_gene: TRBV7-9; d_gene: -; CDR3aa: CASSRLNYGYTF; CDR3nt: TGTGCCAGCAGCCGACTGAACTATGGCTACACCTTC
abundance: many; j_gene: TRBJ1-2; v_gene: TRBV7-2; d_gene: -; CDR3aa: CASSQAWFSLHPVQGYTF; CDR3nt: TGTGCCAGCAGCCAAGCATGGTTCAGCCTTCACCCTGTACAGGGCTACACCTTC
abundance: many; j_gene: TRBJ1-1; v_gene: TRBV20-1; d_gene: -; CDR3aa: CSARDGNTEAFF; CDR3nt: TGCAGTGCTAGAGACGGAAACACTGAAGCTTTCTTT
abundance: many; j_gene: TRBJ2-7; v_gene: TRBV5-1; d_gene: -; CDR3aa: CASSLEVGEQYF; CDR3nt: TGCGCCAGCAGCTTGGAAGTAGGCGAGCAGTACTTC
abundance: -; j_gene: TRBJ2-2; v_gene: TRBV2; d_gene: -; CDR3aa: CASSERAGPGTGELFF; CDR3nt: TGTGCCAGCAGTGAAAGGGCGGGCCCTGGCACCGGGGAGCTGTTTTTT
abundance: -; j_gene: TRBJ2-7; v_gene: TRBV12-3/TRBV12-4; d_gene: -; CDR3aa: CASSFGDLRYEQYF; CDR3nt: TGTGCCAGCAGTTTCGGGGACCTCCGCTACGAGCAGTACTTC
abundance: -; j_gene: TRBJ1-1; v_gene: TRBV20-1; d_gene: -; CDR3aa: CSARETAANTEAFF; CDR3nt: TGCAGTGCTAGAGAGACAGCAGCGAACACTGAAGCTTTCTTT
abundance: -; j_gene: TRBJ2-7; v_gene: TRBV10-3; d_gene: TRBD2; CDR3aa: CAITPGTSGSYEQYF; CDR3nt: TGTGCCATCACCCCCGGGACTAGCGGGAGCTACGAGCAGTACTTC
abundance: -; j_gene: TRBJ1-2; v_gene: TRBV27; d_gene: -; CDR3aa: CARVQSYSSYGYTF; CDR3nt: TGTGCCAGGGTCCAGTCATACTCTTCTTATGGCTACACCTTC
abundance: few; j_gene: TRBJ2-4; v_gene: TRBV2; d_gene: -; CDR3aa: CASNEGALAKNIQYF; CDR3nt: TGTGCCAGCAACGAGGGAGCTCTAGCCAAAAACATTCAGTACTTC
abundance: -; j_gene: TRBJ2-7; v_gene: TRBV29-1; d_gene: -; CDR3aa: CSLEGHPYEQYF; CDR3nt: TGCAGCTTGGAGGGACACCCCTACGAGCAGTACTTC
abundance: -; j_gene: TRBJ2-1; v_gene: TRBV9; d_gene: -; CDR3aa: CASSVAIGEQFF; CDR3nt: TGTGCCAGCAGCGTAGCTATCGGTGAGCAGTTCTTC
abundance: -; j_gene: TRBJ2-7; v_gene: TRBV24-1; d_gene: TRBD2; CDR3aa: CATRQREGQSEQYF; CDR3nt: TGTGCCACCAGGCAGCGGGAGGGCCAGAGTGAGCAGTACTTC
abundance: many; j_gene: TRBJ2-7; v_gene: TRBV20-1; d_gene: TRBD2; CDR3aa: CSAATASGRLGWEQYF; CDR3nt: TGCAGTGCGGCTACAGCTAGCGGGAGGCTGGGGTGGGAGCAGTACTTC